Shown below are 18 T cell receptor beta chains from a single sample sequenced in a study of spatial heterogeneity in lung cancer. One entry per CDR3 protein results from TCRdb running MiXCR on the 5' RACE reads. The sample includes almost 75,000 distinct CDR3 sequences, roughly 15% seen only once; the top ten take roughly 6.7%. The time point is: sample taken at primary tumor resection. The input material, whole RNA from tumor, nontumor lung or frozen PBMC, was sequenced unsorted. The material sequenced was PBMCs, taken at surgery. These receptors were collected from a male donor with early-stage non-small cell lung cancer.

The J gene is TRBJ1-2, the V gene TRBV6-6; D may be TRBD1 (5 bases). This CDR3 comprises 14 residues. From germline, CDR1 is MNHNY and CDR2 SVGAGI (reference sequence). V shed 0 bases and J shed 5 bases, with 10 bases lying between them. CDR3 in amino acids: CASSYSGTAYGYTF. The CDR3 DNA reads as TGTGCCAGCAGTTACTCCGGGACGGCATATGGCTACACCTTC.

This clonotype was counted many times. This rearrangement joins TRBV10-3 to TRBJ2-3; 10 bases are shared with TRBD2. Unmatched junction bases numbered 3, after V lost 0 bases and J lost 6 bases. CDR1 and CDR2 from the germline V gene are ENHRY and SYGVKD. The length of the CDR3 is 15 residues. The CDR3 reads CAISESIAGGDTQYF. In nucleotides, the CDR3 is TGTGCCATCAGTGAGTCGATAGCGGGAGGCGATACGCAGTATTTT.

The chain is built from TRBV7-2 and TRBJ2-3; 7 bases map to TRBD2. The CDR3 has 16 amino acids. Germline loops: CDR1 SGHTA, CDR2 FQGNSA. V was clipped by 5 bases and J by 5 bases; unmatched bases: 13. In nucleotides, the CDR3 is TGTGCCAGCAGCCCCGGAGAGGCGGGAGTGGGAGATACGCAGTATTTT. As protein: CASSPGEAGVGDTQYF.

This clonotype occurred many times. The rearrangement links TRBV6-6 to TRBJ2-1, with D possibly matching TRBD1 (6 bases). V was trimmed by 0 bases and J by 6 bases, leaving 9 bases between them. The length of the CDR3 is 14 residues. The germline V gene encodes CDR1 MNHNY and CDR2 SVGAGI (reference sequence). Written as DNA, the CDR3 is TGTGCCAGCAGTTACTCGAGACAGGCCAATGAGCAGTTCTTC. Translated: CASSYSRQANEQFF.

This clonotype was detected many times. The J gene is TRBJ1-5, the V gene TRBV5-8, with D unclear. Germline lookup yields CDR1 SGHTS and CDR2 YDEGEE. This CDR3 is 14 amino acids long. Trimming took 6 bases from V and 3 from J, leaving 13 bases between them. CDR3 residues: CASIASGYNQPQHF. In DNA, the CDR3 is TGTGCCAGCATCGCCTCGGGGTACAATCAGCCCCAGCATTTT.

In this sample, this clonotype turned up a few times. V usage is TRBV6-2 or TRBV6-3 and J usage is TRBJ2-1; possibly TRBD1 for D (6 bases). This CDR3 region has 14 residues. V was shortened by 1 base and J by 7 bases, with 11 bases between the two germline ends. Germline loops: CDR1 MNHEY, CDR2 SVGEGT. CDR3 amino acids: CASSYFSRGNEQFF. Written as DNA, the CDR3 is TGTGCCAGCAGTTACTTTTCGAGGGGGAATGAGCAGTTCTTC.

This clonotype has only a few counts. This sequence joins TRBV15 and TRBJ2-7; 7 nucleotides match TRBD2. This CDR3 is 16 amino acids long. The germline V gene encodes CDR1 LNHNV and CDR2 YYDKDF (reference sequence). V lost 1 base, J lost 3 bases, and 9 bases stayed unmatched. Here the CDR3 reads CATSRGASGALYEQYF. The CDR3 nucleotides are TGTGCCACCAGCAGAGGGGCTAGCGGTGCCCTCTACGAGCAGTACTTC.

The J gene is TRBJ2-1, the V gene TRBV12-3 or TRBV12-4; no reliable D call. The V and J ends lost 2 bases and 10 bases respectively, with 6 bases between them. This CDR3 comprises 11 residues. The CDR3 is CASSLNSEQFF. The CDR3 DNA follows: TGTGCCAGCAGTTTAAACTCGGAGCAGTTCTTC.

V and J are TRBV12-3 or TRBV12-4 and TRBJ2-1; 12 bases fit TRBD2. The CDR3 covers 15 residues. V lost 5 bases, J lost 7 bases, and 6 bases stayed unmatched. The CDR3 sequence: CASSRLAGGLNEQFF. The DNA of the CDR3 is TGTGCCAGCAGTCGTCTAGCGGGAGGGCTAAATGAGCAGTTCTTC.

This clonotype has a handful of counts. The J gene is TRBJ1-1, the V gene TRBV7-2; TRBD1 matches 7 bases. The CDR3 covers 16 residues. The V and J ends lost 0 bases and 4 bases, in that order; junction bases with no gene match: 8. CDR1 and CDR2 (germline): SGHTA, FQGNSA. CDR3 in amino acids: CASSLAYRGASTEAFF. CDR3 DNA sequence: TGTGCCAGCAGCTTAGCGTACAGGGGCGCCAGCACTGAAGCTTTCTTT.

This clonotype appeared many times. The gene calls are TRBV29-1 and TRBJ1-2; D uncertain. Germline-derived CDR1 and CDR2 are SQVTM and ANQGSEA. The CDR3 has 12 amino acids. Trimming stripped 4 bases from V and 6 bases from J, with 12 bases between. CDR3 coding DNA: TGCAGCGTTGTCGGTAGGGCGGATGGCTACACCTTC. It codes for CSVVGRADGYTF.

This chain connects TRBV5-4 to TRBJ2-3; perhaps TRBD2 as D (5 bases). This CDR3 is built from 13 residues. CDR1 is SGHNT and CDR2 is YYREEE in the germline V gene (reference sequence). Trimming removed 3 bases from V and 5 bases from J, with 10 bases in between. The CDR3, as DNA: TGTGCCAGCAGCTCCTCGCGGGTAGATACGCAGTATTTT. Encoded protein: CASSSSRVDTQYF.

This chain links TRBV24-1 with TRBJ2-5; D remains unclear. V lost 0 bases and J 5 bases, leaving 3 bases between the germline ends. This CDR3 has 12 residues. The germline CDR1 and CDR2 sequences are KGHDR and SFDVKD. In nucleotides, the CDR3 is TGTGCCACCAGTGATTTGGCCGAGACCCAGTACTTC. Encoded protein: CATSDLAETQYF.

V is TRBV27 and J is TRBJ2-2; D is undetermined. The CDR3 covers 15 residues. Trimming pared 2 bases from V and 4 bases from J, leaving 11 bases between. CDR1 and CDR2 (germline): MNHEY, SMNVEV (reference sequence). Here the CDR3 DNA reads TGTGCCAGCAGTTTAATGTCAGAAGGCACCGGGGAGCTGTTTTTT. This encodes CASSLMSEGTGELFF.

This sequence joins TRBV29-1 and TRBJ1-2; D gene ambiguous. Germline CDR1 reads SQVTM; CDR2 reads ANQGSEA. V was clipped by 2 bases and J by 2 bases, with 9 bases between them. CDR3 size: 13 residues. The CDR3 reads CSVEIYQNYGYTF. The CDR3 DNA sequence: TGCAGCGTTGAAATCTACCAGAACTATGGCTACACCTTC.

This clonotype was seen a few times. The chain joins TRBV5-4 to TRBJ1-4; D not certain. Between the trimmed V and J ends, which lost 4 bases and 8 bases, there was a span of 12 bases. The CDR3 totals 13 residues. The V gene's germline CDR1 is SGHNT and CDR2 YYREEE (reference sequence). The CDR3 bases are TGTGCCAGCAGCCCTGGCCTGTCCGAAAAACTGTTTTTT. Protein product: CASSPGLSEKLFF.

This sequence joins TRBV5-1 and TRBJ2-1; 8 bases are shared with TRBD1. V shed 6 bases and J 2 bases; nucleotides not matched to a gene: 7. Germline CDR1 and CDR2: SGHRS and YFSETQ. The CDR3 sequence is 15 residues long. In nucleotides, the CDR3 is TGCGCCAGCAACATTGGACAGGGACCCTACAATGAGCAGTTCTTC. Translating it yields CASNIGQGPYNEQFF.

This clonotype occurred many times. This chain connects TRBV5-1 to TRBJ2-1, with a weak D call TRBD2 (6 bases). Looked up from germline, CDR1 is SGHRS and CDR2 is YFSETQ. V was pared by 5 bases and J by 0 bases, with 15 bases between. This CDR3 is 16 amino acids long. CDR3 sequence: CASSSLPGDSYNEQFF. The CDR3, as DNA: TGCGCCAGCAGTAGCCTTCCGGGAGACTCCTACAATGAGCAGTTCTTC.